The clone carrying this T cell receptor beta chain was counted many times. Its matching antigen is unknown. Germline loops: CDR1 SQVTM, CDR2 ANQGSEA. V shed 2 bases, J shed 8 bases, and the junction held 4 bases outside the gene matches. The CDR3 runs to 12 residues. RNA transcripts were the template for amplifying TCR beta CDR3 regions. First-round RT-PCR of the TCR CDR3 relied on the HTBI primer set. In TCRdb, the multiplex PCR reads were re-called with MiXCR into one record per CDR3 protein. The table has a few hundred thousand distinct CDR3 sequences, about half seen once. The data originate from a study of T cells in Graves' hyperthyroidism and ophthalmopathy. Study-level findings and limits: Classification by a 13 V-J model distinguished ophthalmopathy from stable hyperthyroidism. Also found in blood were most expanded thyroid clonotypes above 0.001.

The genes are TRBV29-1 and TRBJ1-2; 8 bases map to TRBD1. Sequenced input: peripheral blood or thyroid tissue (not recorded which). The sequence was collected from a woman aged 18-29 years with Graves' hyperthyroidism. The CDR3 DNA follows: TGCAGCGTTGAACGACAGGGGAACGGCTACACCTTC. Amino acids: CSVERQGNGYTF. The variable domain in full, completed from reference TRBV29-1 and TRBJ1-2, reads SAVISQKPSRDICQRGTSLTIQCQVDSQVTMMFWYRQQPGQSLTLIATANQGSEATYESGFVIDKFPISRPNLTFSTLTVSNMSPEDSSIYLCSVERQGNGYTFGSGTRLTVV.